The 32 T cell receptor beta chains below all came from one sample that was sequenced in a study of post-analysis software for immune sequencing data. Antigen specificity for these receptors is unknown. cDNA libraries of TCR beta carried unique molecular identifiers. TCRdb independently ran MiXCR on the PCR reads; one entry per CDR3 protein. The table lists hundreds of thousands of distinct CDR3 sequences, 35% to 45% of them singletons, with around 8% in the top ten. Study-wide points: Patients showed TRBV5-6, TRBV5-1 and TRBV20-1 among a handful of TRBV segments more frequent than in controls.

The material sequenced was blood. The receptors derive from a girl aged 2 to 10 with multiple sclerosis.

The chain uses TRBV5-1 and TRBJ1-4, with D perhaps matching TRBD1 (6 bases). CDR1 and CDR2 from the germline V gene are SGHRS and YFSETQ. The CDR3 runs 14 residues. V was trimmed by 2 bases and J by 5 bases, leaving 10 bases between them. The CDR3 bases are TGCGCCAGCAGCTTCGGGCAGGGGAATGAAAAACTGTTTTTT. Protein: CASSFGQGNEKLFF.

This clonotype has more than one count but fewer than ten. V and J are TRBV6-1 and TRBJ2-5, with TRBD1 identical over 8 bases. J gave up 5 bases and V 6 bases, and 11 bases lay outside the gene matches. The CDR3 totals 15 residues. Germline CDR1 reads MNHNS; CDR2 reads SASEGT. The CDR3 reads CASRRVEDRVETQYF. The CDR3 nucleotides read TGTGCCAGCAGGCGAGTCGAGGACAGGGTGGAGACCCAGTACTTC.

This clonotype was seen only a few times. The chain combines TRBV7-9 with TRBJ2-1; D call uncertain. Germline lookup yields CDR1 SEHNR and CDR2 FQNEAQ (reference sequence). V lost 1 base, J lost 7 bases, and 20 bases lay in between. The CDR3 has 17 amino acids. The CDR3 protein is CASSLGRLDLYGNEQFF. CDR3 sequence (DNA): TGTGCCAGCAGCTTAGGTCGCTTAGACCTTTACGGGAATGAGCAGTTCTTC. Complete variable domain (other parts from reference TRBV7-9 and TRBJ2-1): DTGVSQNPRHKITKRGQNVTFRCDPISEHNRLYWYRQTLGQGPEFLTYFQNEAQLEKSRLLSDRFSAERPKGSFSTLEIQRTEQGDSAMYLCASSLGRLDLYGNEQFFGPGTRLTVL.

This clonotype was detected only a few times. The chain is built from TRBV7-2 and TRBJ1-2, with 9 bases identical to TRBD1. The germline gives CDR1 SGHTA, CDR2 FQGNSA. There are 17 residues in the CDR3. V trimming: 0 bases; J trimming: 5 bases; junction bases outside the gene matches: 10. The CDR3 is CASSLAGQGGRGYGYTF. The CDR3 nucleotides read TGTGCCAGCAGCTTAGCGGGACAGGGCGGGAGAGGGTATGGCTACACCTTC.

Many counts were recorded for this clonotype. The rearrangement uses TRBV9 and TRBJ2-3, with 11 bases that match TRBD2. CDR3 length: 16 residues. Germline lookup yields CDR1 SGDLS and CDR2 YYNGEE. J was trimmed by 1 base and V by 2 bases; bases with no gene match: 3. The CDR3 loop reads CASSVKGLAGTDTQYF. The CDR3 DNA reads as TGTGCCAGCAGCGTTAAGGGACTAGCGGGCACAGATACGCAGTATTTT.

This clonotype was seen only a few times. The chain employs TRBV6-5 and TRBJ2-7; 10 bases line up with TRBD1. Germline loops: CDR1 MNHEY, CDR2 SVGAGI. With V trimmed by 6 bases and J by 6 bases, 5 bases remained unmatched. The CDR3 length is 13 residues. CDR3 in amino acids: CASRGQGRGEQYF. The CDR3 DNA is TGTGCCAGCAGGGGACAGGGGCGAGGCGAGCAGTACTTC.

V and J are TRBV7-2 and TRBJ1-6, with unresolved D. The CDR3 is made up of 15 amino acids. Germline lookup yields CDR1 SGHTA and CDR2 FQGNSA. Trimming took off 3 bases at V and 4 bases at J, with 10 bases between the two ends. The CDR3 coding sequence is TGTGCCAGCAGCTTGAGGGCTCATTATAATTCACCCCTCCACTTT. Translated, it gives CASSLRAHYNSPLHF.

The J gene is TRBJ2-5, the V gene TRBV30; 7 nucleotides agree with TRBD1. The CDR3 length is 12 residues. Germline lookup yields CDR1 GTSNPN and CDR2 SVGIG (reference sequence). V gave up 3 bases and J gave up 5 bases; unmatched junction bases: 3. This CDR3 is CAWRTGWETQYF. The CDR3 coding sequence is TGTGCCTGGAGGACAGGGTGGGAGACCCAGTACTTC. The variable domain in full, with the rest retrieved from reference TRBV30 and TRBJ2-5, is SQTIHQWPATLVQPVGSPLSLECTVEGTSNPNLYWYRQAAGRGLQLLFYSVGIGQISSEVPQNLSASRPQDRQFILSSKKLLLSDSGFYLCAWRTGWETQYFGPGTRLLVL.

CDR3 amino acids: CASSPPGAETQYF. The CDR3 DNA is TGTGCCAGCTCACCACCGGGCGCGGAGACCCAGTACTTC. This chain joins TRBV18 and TRBJ2-5; D remains ambiguous. The CDR3 is 13 amino acids. V was shortened by 0 bases and J by 5 bases, with 7 bases between the two germline ends. Per the germline V gene, CDR1 is KGHSH and CDR2 is LQKENI. The whole variable domain, filled in from reference TRBV18 and TRBJ2-5, reads NAGVMQNPRHLVRRRGQEARLRCSPMKGHSHVYWYRQLPEEGLKFMVYLQKENIIDESGMPKERFSAEFPKEGPSILRIQQVVRGDSAAYFCASSPPGAETQYFGPGTRLLVL.

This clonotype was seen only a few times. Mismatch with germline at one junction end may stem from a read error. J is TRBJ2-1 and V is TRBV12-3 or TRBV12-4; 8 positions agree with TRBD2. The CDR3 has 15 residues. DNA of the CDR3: TGTGCCAGCAGTTTGTATCCGGGGGGGCAAAATGAGCGGTTCTTC. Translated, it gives CASSLYPGGQNERFF.

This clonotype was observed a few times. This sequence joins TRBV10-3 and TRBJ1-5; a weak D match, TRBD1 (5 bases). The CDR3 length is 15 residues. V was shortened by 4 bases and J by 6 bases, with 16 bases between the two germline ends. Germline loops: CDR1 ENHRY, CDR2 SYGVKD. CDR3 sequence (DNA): TGTGCCATCAGTGTCGGCCCCAGGGATGGTCAGCCCCAGCATTTT. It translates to CAISVGPRDGQPQHF.

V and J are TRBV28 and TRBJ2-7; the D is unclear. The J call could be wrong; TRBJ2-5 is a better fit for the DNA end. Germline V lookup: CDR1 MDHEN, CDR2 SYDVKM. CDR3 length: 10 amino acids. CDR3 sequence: CASSSKTQYF. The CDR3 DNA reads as TGTGCCAGCAGCTCGAAGACCCAGTACTTC.

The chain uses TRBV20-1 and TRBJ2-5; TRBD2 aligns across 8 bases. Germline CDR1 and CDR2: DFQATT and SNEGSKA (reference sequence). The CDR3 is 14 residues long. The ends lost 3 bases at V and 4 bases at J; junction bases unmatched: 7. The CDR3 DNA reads TGCAGTGCTAGCATCCGGGGGGGCAGAGAGACCCAGTACTTC. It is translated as CSASIRGGRETQYF.

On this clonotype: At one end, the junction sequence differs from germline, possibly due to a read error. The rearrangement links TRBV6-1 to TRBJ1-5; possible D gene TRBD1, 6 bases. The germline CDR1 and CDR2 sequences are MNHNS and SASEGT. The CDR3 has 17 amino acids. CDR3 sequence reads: CASSESETGDLNRPQHF. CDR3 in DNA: TGTGCCAGCAGTGAATCGGAGACAGGCGATCTCAATCGGCCCCAGCATTTT.

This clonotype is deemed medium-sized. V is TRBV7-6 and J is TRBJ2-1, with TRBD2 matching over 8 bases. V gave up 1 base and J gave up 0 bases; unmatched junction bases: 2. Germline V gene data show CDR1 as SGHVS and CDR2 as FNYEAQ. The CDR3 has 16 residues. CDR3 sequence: CASSLVAGGSYNEQFF. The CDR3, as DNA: TGTGCCAGCAGCTTAGTTGCGGGAGGCTCCTACAATGAGCAGTTCTTC.

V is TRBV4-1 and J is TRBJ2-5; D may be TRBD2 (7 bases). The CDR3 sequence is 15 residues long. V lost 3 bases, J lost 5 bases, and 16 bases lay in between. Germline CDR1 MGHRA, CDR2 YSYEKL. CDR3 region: CASSHGGGVRETQYF. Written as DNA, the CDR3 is TGCGCCAGCAGCCATGGCGGGGGCGTACGGGAGACCCAGTACTTC.

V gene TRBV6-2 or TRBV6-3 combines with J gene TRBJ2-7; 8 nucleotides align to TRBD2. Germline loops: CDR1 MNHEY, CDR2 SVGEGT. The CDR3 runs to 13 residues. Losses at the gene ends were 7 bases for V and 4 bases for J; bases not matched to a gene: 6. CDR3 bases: TGTGCCAGCATGCTAGCGGGCAAATACGAGCAGTACTTC. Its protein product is CASMLAGKYEQYF.

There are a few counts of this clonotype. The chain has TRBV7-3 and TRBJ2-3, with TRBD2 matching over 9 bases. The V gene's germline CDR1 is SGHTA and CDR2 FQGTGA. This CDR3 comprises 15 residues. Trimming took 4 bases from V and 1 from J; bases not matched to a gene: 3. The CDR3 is CASSSIAGGTDTQYF. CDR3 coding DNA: TGTGCCAGCAGCTCTATAGCGGGGGGCACAGATACGCAGTATTTT.

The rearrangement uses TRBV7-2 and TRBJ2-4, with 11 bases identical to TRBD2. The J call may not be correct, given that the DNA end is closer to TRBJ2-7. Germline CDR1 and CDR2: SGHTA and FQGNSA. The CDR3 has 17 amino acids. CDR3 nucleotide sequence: TGTGCCAGCAGCTCTTCCCACCTTAGCGGGAGGGGATACGAGCAGTACTTC. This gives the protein CASSSSHLSGRGYEQYF.

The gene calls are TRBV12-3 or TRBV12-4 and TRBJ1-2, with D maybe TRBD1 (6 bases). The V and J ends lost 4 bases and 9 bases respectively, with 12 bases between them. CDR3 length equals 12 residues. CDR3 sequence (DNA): TGTGCCAGCAGTTCTTACAGGGACAGCTACACCTTC. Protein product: CASSSYRDSYTF.

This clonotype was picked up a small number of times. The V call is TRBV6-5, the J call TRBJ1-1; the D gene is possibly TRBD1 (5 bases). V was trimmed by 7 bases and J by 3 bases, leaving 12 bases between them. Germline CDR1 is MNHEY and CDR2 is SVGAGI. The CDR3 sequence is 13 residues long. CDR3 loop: CASIGQGYTEAFF. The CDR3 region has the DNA TGTGCCAGCATCGGACAAGGGTACACTGAAGCTTTCTTT.

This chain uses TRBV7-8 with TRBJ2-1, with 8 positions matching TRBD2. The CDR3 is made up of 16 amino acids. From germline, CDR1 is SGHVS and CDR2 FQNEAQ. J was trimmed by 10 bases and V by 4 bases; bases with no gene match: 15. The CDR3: CASSWAAGGTLNEQFF. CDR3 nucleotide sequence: TGTGCCAGCAGCTGGGCCGCGGGGGGAACCCTGAACGAGCAGTTCTTC.

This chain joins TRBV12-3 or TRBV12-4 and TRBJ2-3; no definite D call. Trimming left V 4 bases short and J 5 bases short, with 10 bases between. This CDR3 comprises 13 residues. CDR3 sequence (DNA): TGTGCCAGCAGTTGGAGTCAGGAAGATACGCAGTATTTT. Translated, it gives CASSWSQEDTQYF.

For the CDR3, the DNA is TGTGCCACCTCAACTAGCGGGGGATACAATGAGCAGTTCTTC. It translates to CATSTSGGYNEQFF. V gene TRBV6-5 combines with J gene TRBJ2-1; TRBD2 agrees at 11 bases. J lost 4 bases, V lost 10 bases, and 6 bases had no gene match. This CDR3 comprises 14 residues. Germline CDR1 MNHEY, CDR2 SVGAGI.

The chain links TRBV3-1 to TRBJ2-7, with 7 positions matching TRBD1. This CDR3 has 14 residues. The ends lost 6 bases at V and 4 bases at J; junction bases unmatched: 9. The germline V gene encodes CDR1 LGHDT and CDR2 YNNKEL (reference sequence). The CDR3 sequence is CASSETGQIYEQYF. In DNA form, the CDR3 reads TGTGCCAGCAGTGAGACGGGACAGATTTACGAGCAGTACTTC.

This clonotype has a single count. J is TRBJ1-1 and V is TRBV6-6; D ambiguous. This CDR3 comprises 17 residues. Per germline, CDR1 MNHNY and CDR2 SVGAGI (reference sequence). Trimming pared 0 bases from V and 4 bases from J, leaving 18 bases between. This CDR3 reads CASSYSSSLGFTTEAFF. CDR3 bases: TGTGCCAGCAGTTACTCGTCTAGCCTAGGGTTTACCACTGAAGCTTTCTTT.

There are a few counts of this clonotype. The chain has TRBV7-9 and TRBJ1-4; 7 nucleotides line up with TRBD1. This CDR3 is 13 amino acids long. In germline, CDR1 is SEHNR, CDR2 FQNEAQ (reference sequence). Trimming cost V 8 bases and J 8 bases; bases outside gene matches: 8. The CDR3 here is CASEPTGREKLFF. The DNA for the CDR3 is TGTGCCAGCGAACCGACAGGGCGAGAAAAACTGTTTTTT.

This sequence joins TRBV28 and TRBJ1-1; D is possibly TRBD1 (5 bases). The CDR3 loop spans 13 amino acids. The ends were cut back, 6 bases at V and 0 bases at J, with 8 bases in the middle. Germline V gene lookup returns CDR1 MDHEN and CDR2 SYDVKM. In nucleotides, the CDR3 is TGTGCCAGCAGGACAGCGATGAACACTGAAGCTTTCTTT. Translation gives CASRTAMNTEAFF. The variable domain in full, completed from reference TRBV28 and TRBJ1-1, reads DVKVTQSSRYLVKRTGEKVFLECVQDMDHENMFWYRQDPGLGLRLIYFSYDVKMKEKGDIPEGYSVSREKKERFSLILESASTNQTSMYLCASRTAMNTEAFFGQGTRLTVV.

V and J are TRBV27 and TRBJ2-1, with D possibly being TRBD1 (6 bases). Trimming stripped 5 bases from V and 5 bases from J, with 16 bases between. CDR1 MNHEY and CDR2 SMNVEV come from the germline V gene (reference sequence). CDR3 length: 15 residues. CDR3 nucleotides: TGTGCCAGCAGTCCCCTTGGGGGCAGTCACAATGAGCAGTTCTTC. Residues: CASSPLGGSHNEQFF.

The CDR3 reads CASGGLAGGTQETQYF. Written as DNA, the CDR3 is TGTGCCAGTGGGGGACTAGCGGGAGGGACCCAAGAGACCCAGTACTTC. The J gene is TRBJ2-5, the V gene TRBV28; TRBD2 agrees at 16 bases. V was pared by 9 bases and J by 1 base, with 5 bases of the junction left unmatched. The germline V gene has CDR1 MDHEN and CDR2 SYDVKM. The CDR3 extends over 16 amino acids.

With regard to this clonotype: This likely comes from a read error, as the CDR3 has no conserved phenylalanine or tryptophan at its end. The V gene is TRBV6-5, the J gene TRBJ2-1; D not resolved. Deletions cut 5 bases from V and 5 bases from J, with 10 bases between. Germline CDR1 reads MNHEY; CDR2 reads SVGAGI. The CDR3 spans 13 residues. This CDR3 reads CASSTGPNNEQFL. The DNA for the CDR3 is TGTGCCAGCAGTACCGGGCCAAACAATGAGCAGTTCCTC.

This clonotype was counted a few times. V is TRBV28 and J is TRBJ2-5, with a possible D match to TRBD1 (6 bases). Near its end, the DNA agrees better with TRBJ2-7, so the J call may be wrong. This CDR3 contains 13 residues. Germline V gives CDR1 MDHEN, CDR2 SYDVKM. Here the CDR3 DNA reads TGTGCCAGCAGTTCCTGGGGGCCCTACGAGCAGTACTTC. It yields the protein CASSSWGPYEQYF.